These 7 T cell receptor beta chains originate from one sample sequenced in a study of cytomegalovirus exposure and HLA in healthy donors. The primer mix had 60 Vbeta and 13 Jbeta primers. Clones were read by immunoSEQ multiplex PCR, and TCRdb kept only the in-frame ones, dropping some. The sample holds some 81,000 clones, over 65% seen once. The material sequenced was PBMCs. The receptors shown here come from a woman aged 40 to 49 in good health and CMV-seropositive.

The chain combines TRBV13 with TRBJ2-7, with a weak D call TRBD2 (5 bases). Germline values: CDR1 PRHDT, CDR2 FYEKMQ (reference sequence). V lost 4 bases to trimming and J lost 7 bases, with 11 bases between them. CDR3 size: 12 residues. The CDR3 spells CASSSDRGEQYF. The CDR3 coding sequence is TGTGCCAGCAGCTCGGATCGAGGGGAGCAGTACTTC.

This rearrangement joins TRBV10-3 to TRBJ1-6; 7 nucleotides agree with TRBD1. Germline V CDR1 and CDR2: ENHRY, SYGVKD. The CDR3 is 15 residues long. Germline trimming cut 7 bases from V and 5 bases from J; bases unmatched to any gene: 8. Written as DNA, the CDR3 is TGTGCCATCAAGGCCGGGACAGCAGATAATTCACCCCTCCACTTT. Translated, it gives CAIKAGTADNSPLHF.

The V and J genes are TRBV29-1 and TRBJ2-5; TRBD2 agrees at 11 bases. The V segment lost 0 bases and the J segment 5 bases; nucleotides outside the gene matches: 11. This CDR3 has 17 residues. CDR1 is SQVTM and CDR2 is ANQGSEA in the germline V gene. CDR3 sequence (DNA): TGCAGCGTTGAAGACCCCAATAGCGGGAGGGCCCTGGAGACCCAGTACTTC. Translated, it gives CSVEDPNSGRALETQYF.

The V gene is TRBV28, the J gene TRBJ2-2, with 7 bases aligning to TRBD2. V shed 9 bases, J shed 3 bases, and the junction held 10 bases outside the gene matches. The CDR3 consists of 15 residues. In germline, CDR1 is MDHEN, CDR2 SYDVKM. The CDR3 sequence is CASDTNGLDTGELFF. The CDR3 region has the DNA TGTGCCAGTGATACCAACGGACTAGACACCGGGGAGCTGTTTTTT.

A few counts support this clone. The chain uses TRBV5-1 and TRBJ1-1; D is undetermined. The ends were cut back, 4 bases at V and 5 bases at J, with 6 bases in the middle. The CDR3 has 11 residues. Germline assignment: CDR1 SGHRS and CDR2 YFSETQ. The CDR3 DNA follows: TGCGCCAGCAGCGAAACTACTGAAGCTTTCTTT. Protein product: CASSETTEAFF.

This chain uses TRBV6-5 with TRBJ1-1, with 8 positions matching TRBD1. CDR3 size: 13 residues. Looked up from germline, CDR1 is MNHEY and CDR2 is SVGAGI. With V trimmed by 6 bases and J by 5 bases, 5 bases remained unmatched. CDR3 sequence reads: CASRVDRGTEAFF. For the CDR3, the DNA is TGTGCCAGCAGAGTAGACAGGGGTACTGAAGCTTTCTTT.

The chain has TRBV11-2 and TRBJ2-5, with a weak D call TRBD1 (5 bases). V lost 0 bases, J lost 4 bases, and 9 bases lay in between. CDR1 and CDR2 from the germline V gene are SGHAT and FQNNGV. The CDR3 is 14 residues long. CDR3 residues: CASSLEGLLETQYF. The CDR3 bases are TGTGCCAGCAGCTTAGAGGGGCTATTAGAGACCCAGTACTTC.